This T cell receptor beta chain was identified during a study of beta chain features in type 1 diabetes. Study overall: Examination covered almost 110,000,000 sorted cells spanning all samples.

The study, taken as a whole, reports: Patients with Type 1 diabetes showed moderately but significantly shorter TCRB CDR3s in all four CD4+ subsets. Fewer junction insertions and more nucleotide deletions appeared in type 1 diabetes patients.

A remark on this clone: What it binds is unknown.

Over 95% purity was reached by all sorted populations. Sequencing targeted expressed TCRB transcripts, as all isolated RNA had been reverse transcribed. Repertoires were generated with immunoSEQ multiplex PCR, while TCRdb's copy carries only in-frame clones and drops some. The table lists 100,000 to 150,000 clones, 7.5% to 9.5% of them singletons. Trimming at V came to 4 bases and at J to 5 bases, leaving 15 bases not matched to a gene. The CDR3 is made up of 19 amino acids. From germline, CDR1 is SGHAT and CDR2 FQNNGV. The TCR originated in a man aged 25-40 years with type 1 diabetes. Input material: central memory CD4+ T cells from blood. V is TRBV11-2 and J is TRBJ2-2, with 11 bases matching TRBD1. The CDR3 DNA is TGTGCCAGCAGCTCACCCCGGGGCTTCGGGACAGGGGGAACCGGGGAGCTGTTTTTT. As protein: CASSSPRGFGTGGTGELFF.